A selection of T cell receptor beta chains follows, all from one sample in a study of shared clonotypes between healthy human individuals. Only in-frame clones appear in the TCRdb table, and some are missing; sequencing was by immunoSEQ multiplex PCR. The table includes some 2.1 million clones, 95% detected once. What was sequenced was naive CD4+ T cells sorted from blood. Receptors were obtained from a man between 18 and 35 years old in good health. The CDR3 runs from the conserved cysteine through the conserved F or W. D genes are given only for firm matches. Some rows mark clone size as missing; the rest say once, few, many or name a class of expanded clone.

j_call clone_size v_call d_call cdr3_aa cdr3_nt
TRBJ2-7 . TRBV28 . CASSTWGEAVPYEQYF TGTGCCAGCAGTACTTGGGGGGAGGCGGTCCCCTACGAGCAGTACTTC
TRBJ2-5 . TRBV2 TRBD2 CASSDDLAGVQLHF TGTGCCAGCAGTGACGACCTAGCGGGAGTGCAACTGCACTTC
TRBJ1-6 . TRBV18 . CASSPTGGQISYNSPLHF TGTGCCAGCTCACCAACGGGGGGTCAAATCTCCTATAATTCACCCCTCCACTTT
TRBJ2-3 . TRBV18 . CASSPSADTQYF TGTGCCAGCTCACCAAGTGCAGATACGCAGTATTTT
TRBJ2-3 . TRBV7-2 . CASSSDPSTDTQYF TGTGCCAGCAGCTCGGACCCGAGCACAGATACGCAGTATTTT
TRBJ1-6 . TRBV11-2 . CASSLDPGNNSPLHF TGTGCCAGCAGCTTAGATCCCGGGAACAATTCACCCCTCCACTTT
TRBJ2-2 . TRBV29-1 . CSVASGSNTGELFF TGCAGCGTGGCCAGCGGGTCGAACACCGGGGAGCTGTTTTTT
TRBJ2-3 . TRBV7-2 . CASSLDYTDTQYF TGTGCCAGCAGCTTGGACTACACAGATACGCAGTATTTT
TRBJ1-5 . TRBV18 TRBD1 CASSATGGVGQPQHF TGTGCCAGCTCAGCGACAGGGGGTGTGGGTCAGCCCCAGCATTTT
TRBJ1-1 . TRBV13 . CASSQARDKAFF TGTGCCAGCAGCCAGGCGAGGGATAAAGCTTTCTTT
TRBJ2-7 . TRBV11-1 . CASSQGGRAGYEQYF TGTGCCAGCAGCCAAGGGGGGCGGGCAGGCTACGAGCAGTACTTC
TRBJ1-2 . TRBV15 . CATSRDLSGYTF TGTGCCACCAGCAGAGATTTGAGTGGCTACACCTTC
TRBJ2-3 . TRBV4-3 . CASSQDPTVDTQYF TGCGCCAGCAGCCAAGATCCCACGGTAGATACGCAGTATTTT
TRBJ2-7 . TRBV23-1 . CASSQSPGHLLYEQYF TGCGCCAGCAGTCAATCGCCGGGACACCTTCTCTACGAGCAGTACTTC
TRBJ2-1 once TRBV6-5 . CASSSPISSYNEQFF TGTGCCAGCAGTTCACCTATTAGCTCCTACAATGAGCAGTTCTTC
TRBJ2-5 . TRBV6-5 TRBD2 CASRLAGGPQETQYF TGTGCCAGCAGACTAGCGGGAGGACCCCAAGAGACCCAGTACTTC